The rows below give T cell receptor beta chains drawn from one sample of a study of metastatic and nonmetastatic thyroid tumors. TCRdb reprocessed the PCR reads via MiXCR. The table lists around 50,000 clones, roughly 29% of them singletons. Sequenced sample: blood. These receptors all stem from a female donor with papillary thyroid cancer or a benign thyroid nodule (not recorded which). Some clones in this sample may be carry-over from other donors' samples. Both conserved end residues are part of each CDR3. The order of the fields is V gene, J gene, clone size, D gene, CDR3 DNA, CDR3 protein. The D gene is left open where the match is weak. Some rows mark clone size as missing; the rest say once, few, many or name a class of expanded clone.

V gene: TRBV20-1
J gene: TRBJ2-5
clone size: .
D gene: TRBD1
CDR3 DNA: TGCAGTGTCGGACAGGCACAAGAGACCCAGTACTTC
CDR3 protein: CSVGQAQETQYF

V gene: TRBV6-1
J gene: TRBJ2-3
clone size: .
D gene: TRBD2
CDR3 DNA: TGTGCCAGCAAGGAACTAGCGGGAGTCACAGATACGCAGTATTTT
CDR3 protein: CASKELAGVTDTQYF

V gene: TRBV5-1
J gene: TRBJ2-1
clone size: medium-sized
D gene: .
CDR3 DNA: TGCGCCAGCAGCTTGGAAGAGGGATCCTACAATGAGCAGTTCTTC
CDR3 protein: CASSLEEGSYNEQFF

V gene: TRBV20-1
J gene: TRBJ1-6
clone size: .
D gene: .
CDR3 DNA: TGCAGTGCCGCCCCACGGGAGAGCTCACCCCTCCACTTT
CDR3 protein: CSAAPRESSPLHF

V gene: TRBV18
J gene: TRBJ2-1
clone size: many
D gene: .
CDR3 DNA: TGTGCCAGCTCACCACTTTCTGCGGCGGATGAGCAGTTCTTC
CDR3 protein: CASSPLSAADEQFF

V gene: TRBV19
J gene: TRBJ1-6
clone size: few
D gene: .
CDR3 DNA: TGTGCCAGTAGTAACCTGGGACGGGTAAATTCACCCCTCCACTTT
CDR3 protein: CASSNLGRVNSPLHF

V gene: TRBV11-2
J gene: TRBJ2-1
clone size: .
D gene: .
CDR3 DNA: TGTGCCAGCAGCTCCTCGAGGGTGGATTTCCACAATGAGCAGTTCTTC
CDR3 protein: CASSSSRVDFHNEQFF

V gene: TRBV20-1
J gene: TRBJ1-6
clone size: .
D gene: .
CDR3 DNA: TGCAGTGCTAGAGATCAAAGGGTGGGTGGTTCACCCCTCCACTTT
CDR3 protein: CSARDQRVGGSPLHF

V gene: TRBV12-5
J gene: TRBJ2-1
clone size: .
D gene: TRBD1
CDR3 DNA: TGTGCTAGTGGTTTGGGCCACAGGGGTGGAGATGAGCAGTTCTTC
CDR3 protein: CASGLGHRGGDEQFF

V gene: TRBV28
J gene: TRBJ2-7
clone size: few
D gene: .
CDR3 DNA: TGTGCCAGCAGTTCGACGAGGTACGAGCAGTACTTC
CDR3 protein: CASSSTRYEQYF

V gene: TRBV6-5
J gene: TRBJ2-7
clone size: many
D gene: .
CDR3 DNA: TGTGCCAGCAGTTACTCGGGAAGCGAGCAGTACTTC
CDR3 protein: CASSYSGSEQYF

V gene: TRBV7-2
J gene: TRBJ2-2
clone size: .
D gene: .
CDR3 DNA: TGTGCCAGCAGCCTAAGCGGACGCACCGGGGAGCTGTTTTTT
CDR3 protein: CASSLSGRTGELFF

V gene: TRBV10-1
J gene: TRBJ1-5
clone size: few
D gene: .
CDR3 DNA: TGCGCCTACAGGGCGGGGGGGCGAGAGGGCAATCAGCCCCAGCATTTT
CDR3 protein: CAYRAGGREGNQPQHF

V gene: TRBV5-1
J gene: TRBJ2-7
clone size: .
D gene: TRBD1
CDR3 DNA: TGCGCCAGCAGCTTGGCGGGACAGGGTCCCTACGAGCAGTACTTC
CDR3 protein: CASSLAGQGPYEQYF

V gene: TRBV20-1
J gene: TRBJ1-2
clone size: .
D gene: TRBD1
CDR3 DNA: TGCAGTGCTAGAGCGGAGGGACAGGGGGGGAATGGCTACACCTTC
CDR3 protein: CSARAEGQGGNGYTF

V gene: TRBV12-3/TRBV12-4
J gene: TRBJ1-2
clone size: few
D gene: .
CDR3 DNA: TGTGCCAGCAGTTTTCCGGGGGCGATCCCCTATGGCTACACCTTC
CDR3 protein: CASSFPGAIPYGYTF

V gene: TRBV30
J gene: TRBJ2-3
clone size: .
D gene: .
CDR3 DNA: TGTGCCTGGAGTACGAGCGCAACAGATACGCAGTATTTT
CDR3 protein: CAWSTSATDTQYF

V gene: TRBV11-2
J gene: TRBJ2-1
clone size: .
D gene: .
CDR3 DNA: TGTGCCAGCAGCCCAGAGGGCGGAGGACCTTACAATGAGCAGTTCTTC
CDR3 protein: CASSPEGGGPYNEQFF

V gene: TRBV6-2/TRBV6-3
J gene: TRBJ1-3
clone size: .
D gene: .
CDR3 DNA: TGTGCCAGTCTCGACGGGAACTCTGGAAACACCATATATTTT
CDR3 protein: CASLDGNSGNTIYF

V gene: TRBV6-1
J gene: TRBJ2-5
clone size: .
D gene: .
CDR3 DNA: TGTGCCAGCACCATAGTTTGGGGTAGCCAAGAGACCCAGTACTTC
CDR3 protein: CASTIVWGSQETQYF

V gene: TRBV6-2/TRBV6-3
J gene: TRBJ1-5
clone size: .
D gene: .
CDR3 DNA: TGTGCCAGCAGCTATGACTTCAGGCCCCAGCATTTT
CDR3 protein: CASSYDFRPQHF

V gene: TRBV5-1
J gene: TRBJ2-3
clone size: .
D gene: .
CDR3 DNA: TGCGCCAGCAGCTTGGCCTCGTCCGATACGCAGTATTTT
CDR3 protein: CASSLASSDTQYF

V gene: TRBV7-6
J gene: TRBJ2-1
clone size: .
D gene: TRBD2
CDR3 DNA: TGTGCTAGCAGCCCCCGACTAGCGGGATACAGTGATGAGCAGTTCTTC
CDR3 protein: CASSPRLAGYSDEQFF

V gene: TRBV7-2
J gene: TRBJ2-2
clone size: few
D gene: .
CDR3 DNA: TGTGCCAGCAGCGCAGCAACCGGGGAGCTGTTTTTT
CDR3 protein: CASSAATGELFF

V gene: TRBV6-2/TRBV6-3
J gene: TRBJ2-7
clone size: .
D gene: TRBD1
CDR3 DNA: TGTGCCAGCAGTTCCGGGACAGGACTTGTGCCAACGGACTTC
CDR3 protein: CASSSGTGLVPTDF

V gene: TRBV19
J gene: TRBJ2-1
clone size: .
D gene: .
CDR3 DNA: TGTGCCAGTAGTCGAGGACTCCACAATGAGCAGTTCTTC
CDR3 protein: CASSRGLHNEQFF

V gene: TRBV5-1
J gene: TRBJ2-3
clone size: .
D gene: TRBD2
CDR3 DNA: TGCGCCAGCAGCGTGGAGCGGGGTGGGGATACGCAGTATTTT
CDR3 protein: CASSVERGGDTQYF

V gene: TRBV6-2/TRBV6-3
J gene: TRBJ2-3
clone size: many
D gene: .
CDR3 DNA: TGTGCCAGCAGGCGGAGCACATACACAGGTACGCAGTATTTT
CDR3 protein: CASRRSTYTGTQYF

V gene: TRBV6-1
J gene: TRBJ2-1
clone size: .
D gene: TRBD2
CDR3 DNA: TGTGCCAGTCGTTTAGCGGGAGAGAGCAATGAGCAGTTCTTC
CDR3 protein: CASRLAGESNEQFF

V gene: TRBV18
J gene: TRBJ2-7
clone size: .
D gene: TRBD2
CDR3 DNA: TGTGCCAGCTCACCACTCGGGACTAGCGGCTACGAGCAGTACTTC
CDR3 protein: CASSPLGTSGYEQYF

V gene: TRBV6-2/TRBV6-3
J gene: TRBJ2-7
clone size: .
D gene: .
CDR3 DNA: TGTGCCAGCAGTTACTCCTGGGTCCGAAACTACGAGCAGTACTTC
CDR3 protein: CASSYSWVRNYEQYF

V gene: TRBV12-3/TRBV12-4
J gene: TRBJ1-1
clone size: .
D gene: .
CDR3 DNA: TGTGCCAGCAGTTATAGACGGGAGATGAACACTGAAGCTTTCTTT
CDR3 protein: CASSYRREMNTEAFF

V gene: TRBV10-3
J gene: TRBJ2-2
clone size: .
D gene: TRBD1
CDR3 DNA: TGTGCCATCTGGCAGGGGGTTAACACCGGGGAGCTGTTTTTT
CDR3 protein: CAIWQGVNTGELFF

V gene: TRBV7-9
J gene: TRBJ2-6
clone size: .
D gene: .
CDR3 DNA: TGTGCCAGCAGCTTAACCCAACCTGGGGCCAACGTCCTGACTTTC
CDR3 protein: CASSLTQPGANVLTF

V gene: TRBV6-1
J gene: TRBJ1-1
clone size: few
D gene: TRBD1
CDR3 DNA: TGTGCCAGCAGAGGGGGGACAGGGGGGCCGGGCACTGAAGCTTTCTTT
CDR3 protein: CASRGGTGGPGTEAFF

V gene: TRBV5-6
J gene: TRBJ2-1
clone size: few
D gene: .
CDR3 DNA: TGTGCCAGCAGCTCCGGGACACGCGATGAGCAGTTCTTC
CDR3 protein: CASSSGTRDEQFF

V gene: TRBV13
J gene: TRBJ1-6
clone size: .
D gene: .
CDR3 DNA: TGTGCCAGCAGCTATAGGGTGATGGGAGCTAATTCACCCCTCCACTTT
CDR3 protein: CASSYRVMGANSPLHF

V gene: TRBV6-1
J gene: TRBJ2-4
clone size: many
D gene: TRBD2
CDR3 DNA: TGTGCCAGCAGTAATGGACTAGGAAAAAACATTCAGTACTTC
CDR3 protein: CASSNGLGKNIQYF

V gene: TRBV28
J gene: TRBJ1-1
clone size: few
D gene: .
CDR3 DNA: TGTGCCAGCAGTCCCATACTCGGAGGGGGAACTGAAGCTTTCTTT
CDR3 protein: CASSPILGGGTEAFF

V gene: TRBV27
J gene: TRBJ2-7
clone size: .
D gene: .
CDR3 DNA: TGTGCCAGCAGGGTTGCAATGCACGTCTACGAGCAGTACTTC
CDR3 protein: CASRVAMHVYEQYF

V gene: TRBV11-1
J gene: TRBJ2-1
clone size: .
D gene: TRBD2
CDR3 DNA: TGTGCCAGCAGATTAGCGGGAGACTCCTACAATGAGCAGTTCTTC
CDR3 protein: CASRLAGDSYNEQFF

V gene: TRBV20-1
J gene: TRBJ1-1
clone size: .
D gene: .
CDR3 DNA: TGCAGTGCTAGGAGGGGCGGGGAGGAAGCTTTCTTT
CDR3 protein: CSARRGGEEAFF

V gene: TRBV28
J gene: TRBJ1-2
clone size: .
D gene: .
CDR3 DNA: TGTGCCAGCAGTTTTGCGTATGGCTACACCTTC
CDR3 protein: CASSFAYGYTF

V gene: TRBV5-1
J gene: TRBJ2-5
clone size: few
D gene: .
CDR3 DNA: TGCGCCAGCAGCTTGATCTTCGACGGAGAGACCCAGTACTTC
CDR3 protein: CASSLIFDGETQYF

V gene: TRBV5-6
J gene: TRBJ1-2
clone size: many
D gene: TRBD1
CDR3 DNA: TGTGCCAGCAGCTTCCGTCTGACAGGGCTGGATGGCTACACCTTC
CDR3 protein: CASSFRLTGLDGYTF

V gene: TRBV20-1
J gene: TRBJ2-1
clone size: .
D gene: .
CDR3 DNA: TGCAGTGCTAGCAGCGTGAGTGCCGCCGAAGATGAGCAGTTCTTC
CDR3 protein: CSASSVSAAEDEQFF

V gene: TRBV4-3
J gene: TRBJ1-1
clone size: .
D gene: .
CDR3 DNA: TGCGCCAGCAGCCCAACGGGTAGCGGGACTGAAGCTTTCTTT
CDR3 protein: CASSPTGSGTEAFF

V gene: TRBV19
J gene: TRBJ1-5
clone size: .
D gene: .
CDR3 DNA: TGTGCCAGTGCCCGGCAGGGTGGAAATCAGCCCCAGCATTTT
CDR3 protein: CASARQGGNQPQHF

V gene: TRBV5-1
J gene: TRBJ2-5
clone size: .
D gene: TRBD1
CDR3 DNA: TGCGCCAGCAGGGTACTGCCGGGACAGCAAGAGACCCAGTACTTC
CDR3 protein: CASRVLPGQQETQYF

V gene: TRBV28
J gene: TRBJ1-6
clone size: few
D gene: .
CDR3 DNA: TGTGCCAGCAAACGGGGGCACAATTCACCCCTCCACTTT
CDR3 protein: CASKRGHNSPLHF

V gene: TRBV5-6
J gene: TRBJ2-7
clone size: .
D gene: TRBD2
CDR3 DNA: TGTGCCAGCAGCCTGAGGTCCCGAGCGGGGGGGCGATACGAGCAGTACTTC
CDR3 protein: CASSLRSRAGGRYEQYF